This TCR beta chain appears in the sequencing data of a study of spatial heterogeneity in lung cancer. For the study at large: Fewer alpha-chain than beta-chain sequences were consistently detected. The library had UMIs, and each TCR and UMI pair averaged more than ten raw reads. Notes on the study in general: At tumor resection, ubiquitous expanded TCRs were detected in blood more often than later.

Trimming removed 3 bases at V and 6 bases at J, with 6 bases between. The CDR3 is 12 residues long. Germline assignment: CDR1 SGHTA and CDR2 FQGNSA. TCRdb passed the 5' RACE reads through MiXCR, listing each CDR3 protein once. This table holds roughly 80,000 distinct CDR3 sequences, around 7.3% found once. Comment on this clonotype: The antigen remains undetermined.

The sample's time point: sample taken at primary tumor resection. Unsorted whole RNA from tumor, nontumor lung or frozen PBMC underwent sequencing. Sequencing was performed on PBMCs, taken at surgery. This rearrangement joins TRBV7-2 to TRBJ2-1; D remains ambiguous. The clonotype was recovered from a male donor with early-stage non-small cell lung cancer. For the CDR3, the DNA is TGTGCCAGCAGCTTCCTAGGCAATGAGCAGTTCTTC. It specifies CASSFLGNEQFF.